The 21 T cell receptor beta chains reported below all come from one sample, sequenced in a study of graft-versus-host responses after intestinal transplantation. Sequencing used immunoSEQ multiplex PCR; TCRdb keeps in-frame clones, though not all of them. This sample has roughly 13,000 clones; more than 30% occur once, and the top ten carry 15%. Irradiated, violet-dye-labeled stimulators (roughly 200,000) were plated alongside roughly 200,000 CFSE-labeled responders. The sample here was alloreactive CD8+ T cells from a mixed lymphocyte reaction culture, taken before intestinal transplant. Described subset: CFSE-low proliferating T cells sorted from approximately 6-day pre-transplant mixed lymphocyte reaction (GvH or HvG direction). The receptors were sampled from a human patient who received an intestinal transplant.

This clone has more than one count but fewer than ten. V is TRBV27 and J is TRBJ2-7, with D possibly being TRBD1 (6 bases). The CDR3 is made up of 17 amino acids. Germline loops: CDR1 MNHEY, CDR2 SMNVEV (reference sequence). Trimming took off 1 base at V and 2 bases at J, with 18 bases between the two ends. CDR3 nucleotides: TGTGCCAGCAGTTTATGGTCCGTAGGGGGAGACCCCTACGAGCAGTACTTC. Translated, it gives CASSLWSVGGDPYEQYF.

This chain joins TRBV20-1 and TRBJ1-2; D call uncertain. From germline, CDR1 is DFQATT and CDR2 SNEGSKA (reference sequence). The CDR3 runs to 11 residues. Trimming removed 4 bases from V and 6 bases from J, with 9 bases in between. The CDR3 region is CSATGNDGYTF. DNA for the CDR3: TGCAGTGCTACCGGGAATGATGGCTACACCTTC.

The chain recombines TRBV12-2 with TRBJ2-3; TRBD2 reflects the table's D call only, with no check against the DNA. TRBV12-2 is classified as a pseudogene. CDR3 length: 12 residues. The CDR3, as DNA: TGTGCAGGCCGCGGGCGCACAGATACGCAGTATTTT. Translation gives CAGRGRTDTQYF.

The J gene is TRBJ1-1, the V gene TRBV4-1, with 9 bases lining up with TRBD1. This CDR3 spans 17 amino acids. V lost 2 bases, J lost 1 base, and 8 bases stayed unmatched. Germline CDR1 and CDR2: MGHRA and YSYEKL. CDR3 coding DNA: TGCGCCAGCAGCCAAAAACAGGGGGCTCGAGCGAACACTGAAGCTTTCTTT. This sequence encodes CASSQKQGARANTEAFF.

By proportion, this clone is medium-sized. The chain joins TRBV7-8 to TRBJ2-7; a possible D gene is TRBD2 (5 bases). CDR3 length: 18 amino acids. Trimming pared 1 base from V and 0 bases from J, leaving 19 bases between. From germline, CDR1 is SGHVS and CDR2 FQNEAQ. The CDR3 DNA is TGTGCCAGCAGCTTAGTCCCCACCGGGATAAGCAGCTCCTACGAGCAGTACTTC. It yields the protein CASSLVPTGISSSYEQYF.

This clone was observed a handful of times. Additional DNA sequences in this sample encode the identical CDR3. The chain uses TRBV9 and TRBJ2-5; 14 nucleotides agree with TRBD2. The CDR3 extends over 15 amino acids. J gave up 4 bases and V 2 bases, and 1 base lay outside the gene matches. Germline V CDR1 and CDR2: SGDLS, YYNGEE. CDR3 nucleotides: TGTGCCAGCAGCGTGACTAGCGGGAGGGGAGAGACCCAGTACTTC. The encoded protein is CASSVTSGRGETQYF.

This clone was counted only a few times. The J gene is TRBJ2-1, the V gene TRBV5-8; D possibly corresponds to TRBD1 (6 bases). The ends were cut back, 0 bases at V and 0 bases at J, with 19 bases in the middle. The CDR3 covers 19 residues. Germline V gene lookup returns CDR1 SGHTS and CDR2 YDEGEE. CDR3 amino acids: CASSLAPGWGQGSYNEQFF. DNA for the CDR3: TGTGCCAGCAGCTTGGCCCCGGGGTGGGGGCAGGGCTCCTACAATGAGCAGTTCTTC.

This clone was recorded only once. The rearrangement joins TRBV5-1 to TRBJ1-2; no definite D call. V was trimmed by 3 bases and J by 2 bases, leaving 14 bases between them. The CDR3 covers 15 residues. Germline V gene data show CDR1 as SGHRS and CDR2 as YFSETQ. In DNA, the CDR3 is TGCGCCAGCAGCTCCCACAATGACGGGAACTATGGCTACACCTTC. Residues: CASSSHNDGNYGYTF.

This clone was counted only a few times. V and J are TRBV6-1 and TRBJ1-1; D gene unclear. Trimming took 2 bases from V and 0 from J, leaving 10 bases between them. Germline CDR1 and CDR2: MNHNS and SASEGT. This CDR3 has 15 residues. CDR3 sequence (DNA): TGTGCCAGCAGTGAACGGGAAATTATGAACACTGAAGCTTTCTTT. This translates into CASSEREIMNTEAFF.

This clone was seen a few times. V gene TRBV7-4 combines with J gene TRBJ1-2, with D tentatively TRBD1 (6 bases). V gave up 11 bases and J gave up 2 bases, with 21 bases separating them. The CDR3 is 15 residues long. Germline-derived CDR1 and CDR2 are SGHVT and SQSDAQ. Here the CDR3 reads CALPRGAPGNYGYTF. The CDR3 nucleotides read TGTGCCCTACCCCGGGGGGCGCCCGGCAACTATGGCTACACCTTC.

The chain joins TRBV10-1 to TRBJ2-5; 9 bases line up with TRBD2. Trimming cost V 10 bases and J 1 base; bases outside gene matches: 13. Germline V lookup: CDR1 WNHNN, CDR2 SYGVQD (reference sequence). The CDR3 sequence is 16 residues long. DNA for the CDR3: TGCGCCACTGTGAGTCGGCTAGCGGGGTTCCAAGAGACCCAGTACTTC. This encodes CATVSRLAGFQETQYF.

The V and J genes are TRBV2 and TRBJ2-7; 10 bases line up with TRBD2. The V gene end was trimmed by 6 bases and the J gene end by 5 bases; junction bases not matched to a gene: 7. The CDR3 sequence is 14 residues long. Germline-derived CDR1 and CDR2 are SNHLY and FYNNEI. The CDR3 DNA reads TGTGCCAGCAGCCCAGTAGCGGGAGGCGACGAGCAGTACTTC. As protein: CASSPVAGGDEQYF.

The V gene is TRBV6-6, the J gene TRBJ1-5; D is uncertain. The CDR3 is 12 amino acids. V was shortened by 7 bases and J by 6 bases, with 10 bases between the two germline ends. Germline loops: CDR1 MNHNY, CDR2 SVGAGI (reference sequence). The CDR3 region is CASKNGVQPQHF. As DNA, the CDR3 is TGTGCCAGCAAAAATGGAGTTCAGCCCCAGCATTTT.

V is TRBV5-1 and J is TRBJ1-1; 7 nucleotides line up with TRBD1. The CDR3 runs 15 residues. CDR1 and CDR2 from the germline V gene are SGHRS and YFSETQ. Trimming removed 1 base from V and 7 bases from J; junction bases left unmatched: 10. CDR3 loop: CASSLYLGQSLEAFF. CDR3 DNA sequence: TGCGCCAGCAGCTTGTACCTGGGACAGTCCCTTGAAGCTTTCTTT. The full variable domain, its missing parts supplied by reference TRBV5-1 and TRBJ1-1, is KAGVTQTPRYLIKTRGQQVTLSCSPISGHRSVSWYQQTPGQGLQFLFEYFSETQRNKGNFPGRFSGRQFSNSRSEMNVSTLELGDSALYLCASSLYLGQSLEAFFGQGTRLTVV.

CDR3 DNA: TGTGCCAGCAGCTCAAGCGGGAGGGAATCCCTCTATGGCTACACCTTC. Amino acid sequence: CASSSSGRESLYGYTF. The V and J genes are TRBV13 and TRBJ1-2; the D is unclear. Germline assignment: CDR1 PRHDT and CDR2 FYEKMQ (reference sequence). CDR3 length: 16 residues. Trimming stripped 4 bases from V and 4 bases from J, with 19 bases between.

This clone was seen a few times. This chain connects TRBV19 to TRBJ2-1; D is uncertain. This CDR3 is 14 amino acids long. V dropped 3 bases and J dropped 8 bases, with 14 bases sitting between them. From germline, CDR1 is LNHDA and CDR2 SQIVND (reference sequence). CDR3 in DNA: TGTGCCAGTAGTATGATATCAGGTTTCGATGAGCAGTTCTTC. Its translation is CASSMISGFDEQFF.

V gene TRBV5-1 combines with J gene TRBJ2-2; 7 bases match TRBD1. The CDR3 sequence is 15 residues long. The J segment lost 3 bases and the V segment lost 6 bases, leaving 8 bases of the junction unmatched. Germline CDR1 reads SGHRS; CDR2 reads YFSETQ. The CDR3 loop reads CASTRQGRDTGELFF. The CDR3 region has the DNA TGCGCCAGCACTAGACAGGGTAGAGACACCGGGGAGCTGTTTTTT.

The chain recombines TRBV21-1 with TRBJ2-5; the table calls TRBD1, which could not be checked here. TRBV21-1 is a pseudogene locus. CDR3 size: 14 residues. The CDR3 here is CASSKGTGRETQYF. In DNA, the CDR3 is TGTGCCAGCAGCAAAGGGACAGGGAGAGAGACCCAGTACTTC.

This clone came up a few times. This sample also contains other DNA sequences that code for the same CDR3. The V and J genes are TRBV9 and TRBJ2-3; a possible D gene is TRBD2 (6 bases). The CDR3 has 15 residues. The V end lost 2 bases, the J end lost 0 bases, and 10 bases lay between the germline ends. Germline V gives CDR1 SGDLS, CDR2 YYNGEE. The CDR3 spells CASSVGGASTDTQYF. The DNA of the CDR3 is TGTGCCAGCAGCGTCGGCGGGGCCAGCACAGATACGCAGTATTTT.

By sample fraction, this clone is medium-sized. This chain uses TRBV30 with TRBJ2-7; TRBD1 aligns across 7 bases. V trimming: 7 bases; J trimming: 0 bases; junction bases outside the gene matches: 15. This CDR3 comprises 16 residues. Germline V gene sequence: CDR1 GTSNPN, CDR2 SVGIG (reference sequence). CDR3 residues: CASQSLRTGDSYEQYF. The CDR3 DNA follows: TGTGCCTCGCAAAGTCTTAGGACAGGCGACTCCTACGAGCAGTACTTC.

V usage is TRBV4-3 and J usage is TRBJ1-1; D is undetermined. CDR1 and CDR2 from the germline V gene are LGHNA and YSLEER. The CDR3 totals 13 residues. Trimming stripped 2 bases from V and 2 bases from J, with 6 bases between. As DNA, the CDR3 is TGCGCCAGCAGCCAAATAACTAACACTGAAGCTTTCTTT. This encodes CASSQITNTEAFF.